Following are 10 T cell receptor beta chains from one sample sequenced in a study of blood T cell repertoires in COVID-19 (dated by TCRdb to about 2020). Library method: the immunoSEQ multiplex PCR assay. TCRdb carries this immuneACCESS record with in-frame sequences only. Its versions omit some clonotypes, under half of them owing to an unresolved V gene in the studies checked, with the rest unexplained. For this sample the table gives just under 350,000 clones, of which 88% were detected only once. The top ten constitute roughly 6.6% of the sample. Sequencing used peripheral blood. The source of these receptors is a woman in her 70s with COVID-19, enrolled during active disease.

The chain links TRBV30 to TRBJ1-5; D is unresolved. Between the trimmed V and J ends, which lost 1 base and 0 bases, there was a span of 7 bases. The CDR3 sequence is 14 residues long. Germline V gene lookup returns CDR1 GTSNPN and CDR2 SVGIG (reference sequence). CDR3 loop: CAWSAIYSNQPQHF. The CDR3 DNA follows: TGTGCCTGGAGTGCCATCTATAGCAATCAGCCCCAGCATTTT.

The J gene is TRBJ2-5, the V gene TRBV24-1; 12 positions agree with TRBD2. Germline trimming cut 4 bases from V and 3 bases from J; bases unmatched to any gene: 5. CDR3 length: 16 amino acids. Germline-derived CDR1 and CDR2 are KGHDR and SFDVKD. The CDR3 is CATSDARTSGEETQYF. CDR3 nucleotide sequence: TGTGCCACCAGTGACGCACGGACTAGCGGGGAAGAGACCCAGTACTTC.

The chain is built from TRBV4-1 and TRBJ1-5, with a possible D match to TRBD1 (5 bases). Looked up from germline, CDR1 is MGHRA and CDR2 is YSYEKL. The CDR3 loop spans 15 amino acids. Trimming cost V 1 base and J 2 bases, with 9 bases left between them. The CDR3 bases are TGCGCCAGCAGCCAAGTGACAGCCGGCAATCAGCCCCAGCATTTT. This translates into CASSQVTAGNQPQHF.

This rearrangement joins TRBV21-1 to TRBJ2-3; TRBD1 was called by the table and not checked on the DNA. TRBV21-1 is a listed pseudogene. This CDR3 has 17 amino acids. This chain's CDR3 is CASIPFLMGQYTDTQYF. CDR3 DNA: TGTGCCAGCATCCCCTTTCTGATGGGCCAATACACAGATACGCAGTATTTT.

The J gene is TRBJ1-2, the V gene TRBV5-1; 7 nucleotides agree with TRBD1. CDR3 length: 15 residues. CDR1 and CDR2 (germline): SGHRS, YFSETQ. Germline trimming cut 4 bases from V and 5 bases from J; bases unmatched to any gene: 11. The chain's CDR3 is CASSVSTGTGYGYTF. The CDR3 coding sequence is TGCGCCAGCAGCGTCTCGACAGGGACGGGTTATGGCTACACCTTC.

In this sample, this clone turned up once. The chain carries TRBV5-1 and TRBJ1-1, with TRBD1 matching 7 bases. The CDR3 is 13 amino acids. Germline V gives CDR1 SGHRS, CDR2 YFSETQ. Unmatched junction bases numbered 5, after V lost 7 bases and J lost 2 bases. CDR3 nucleotide sequence: TGCGCCAGCTCCGACAGGGTCAACACTGAAGCTTTCTTT. Translated: CASSDRVNTEAFF.

The chain is built from TRBV27 and TRBJ2-1; D unresolved. V shed 6 bases and J shed 0 bases, with 9 bases lying between them. The CDR3 sequence is 14 residues long. Looked up from germline, CDR1 is MNHEY and CDR2 is SMNVEV (reference sequence). Here the CDR3 DNA reads TGTGCCAGCAGATTGTCTACCTCCTACAATGAGCAGTTCTTC. Encoded protein: CASRLSTSYNEQFF.

The chain employs TRBV9 and TRBJ2-1; D is unresolved. The ends were cut back, 4 bases at V and 0 bases at J, with 17 bases in the middle. There are 17 residues in the CDR3. Germline V CDR1 and CDR2: SGDLS, YYNGEE. CDR3 in DNA: TGTGCCAGCAGCCTCGGAACCTACTACCGCTCCTACAATGAGCAGTTCTTC. Encoded protein: CASSLGTYYRSYNEQFF.

This clone was seen more than once but under ten times. The chain uses TRBV2 and TRBJ1-1; the D gene is possibly TRBD1 (6 bases). This CDR3 region has 13 residues. Trimming removed 8 bases from V and 3 bases from J, with 13 bases in between. In germline, CDR1 is SNHLY, CDR2 FYNNEI. Here the CDR3 DNA reads TGTGCCAGCGGGGGGGGCGGCGACACTGAAGCTTTCTTT. Protein sequence: CASGGGGDTEAFF.

The chain has TRBV18 and TRBJ1-3; D not resolved. Trimming took off 2 bases at V and 0 bases at J, with 8 bases between the two ends. The CDR3 is 15 amino acids. The germline V gene encodes CDR1 KGHSH and CDR2 LQKENI. The CDR3 reads CASSPVASSGNTIYF. The CDR3, as DNA: TGTGCCAGCTCACCAGTGGCCTCCTCTGGAAACACCATATATTTT. Full variable domain (missing parts from reference TRBV18 and TRBJ1-3): NAGVMQNPRHLVRRRGQEARLRCSPMKGHSHVYWYRQLPEEGLKFMVYLQKENIIDESGMPKERFSAEFPKEGPSILRIQQVVRGDSAAYFCASSPVASSGNTIYFGEGSWLTVV.